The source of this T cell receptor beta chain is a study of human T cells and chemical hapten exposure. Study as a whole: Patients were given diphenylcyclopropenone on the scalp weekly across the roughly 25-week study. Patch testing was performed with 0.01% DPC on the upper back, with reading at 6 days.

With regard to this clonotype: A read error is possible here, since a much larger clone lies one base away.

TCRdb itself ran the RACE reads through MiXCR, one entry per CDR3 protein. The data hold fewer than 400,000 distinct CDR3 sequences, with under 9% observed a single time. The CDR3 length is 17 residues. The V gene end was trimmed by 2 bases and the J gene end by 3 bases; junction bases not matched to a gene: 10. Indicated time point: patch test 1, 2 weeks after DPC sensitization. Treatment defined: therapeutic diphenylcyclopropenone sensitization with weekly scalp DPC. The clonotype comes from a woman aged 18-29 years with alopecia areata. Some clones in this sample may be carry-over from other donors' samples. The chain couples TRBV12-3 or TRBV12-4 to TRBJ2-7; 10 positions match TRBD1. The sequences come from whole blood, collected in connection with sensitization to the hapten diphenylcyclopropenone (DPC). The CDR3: CASSLPFGDRGNYEQYF. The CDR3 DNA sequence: TGTGCCAGCAGTTTACCCTTTGGGGACAGGGGTAACTACGAGCAGTACTTC.